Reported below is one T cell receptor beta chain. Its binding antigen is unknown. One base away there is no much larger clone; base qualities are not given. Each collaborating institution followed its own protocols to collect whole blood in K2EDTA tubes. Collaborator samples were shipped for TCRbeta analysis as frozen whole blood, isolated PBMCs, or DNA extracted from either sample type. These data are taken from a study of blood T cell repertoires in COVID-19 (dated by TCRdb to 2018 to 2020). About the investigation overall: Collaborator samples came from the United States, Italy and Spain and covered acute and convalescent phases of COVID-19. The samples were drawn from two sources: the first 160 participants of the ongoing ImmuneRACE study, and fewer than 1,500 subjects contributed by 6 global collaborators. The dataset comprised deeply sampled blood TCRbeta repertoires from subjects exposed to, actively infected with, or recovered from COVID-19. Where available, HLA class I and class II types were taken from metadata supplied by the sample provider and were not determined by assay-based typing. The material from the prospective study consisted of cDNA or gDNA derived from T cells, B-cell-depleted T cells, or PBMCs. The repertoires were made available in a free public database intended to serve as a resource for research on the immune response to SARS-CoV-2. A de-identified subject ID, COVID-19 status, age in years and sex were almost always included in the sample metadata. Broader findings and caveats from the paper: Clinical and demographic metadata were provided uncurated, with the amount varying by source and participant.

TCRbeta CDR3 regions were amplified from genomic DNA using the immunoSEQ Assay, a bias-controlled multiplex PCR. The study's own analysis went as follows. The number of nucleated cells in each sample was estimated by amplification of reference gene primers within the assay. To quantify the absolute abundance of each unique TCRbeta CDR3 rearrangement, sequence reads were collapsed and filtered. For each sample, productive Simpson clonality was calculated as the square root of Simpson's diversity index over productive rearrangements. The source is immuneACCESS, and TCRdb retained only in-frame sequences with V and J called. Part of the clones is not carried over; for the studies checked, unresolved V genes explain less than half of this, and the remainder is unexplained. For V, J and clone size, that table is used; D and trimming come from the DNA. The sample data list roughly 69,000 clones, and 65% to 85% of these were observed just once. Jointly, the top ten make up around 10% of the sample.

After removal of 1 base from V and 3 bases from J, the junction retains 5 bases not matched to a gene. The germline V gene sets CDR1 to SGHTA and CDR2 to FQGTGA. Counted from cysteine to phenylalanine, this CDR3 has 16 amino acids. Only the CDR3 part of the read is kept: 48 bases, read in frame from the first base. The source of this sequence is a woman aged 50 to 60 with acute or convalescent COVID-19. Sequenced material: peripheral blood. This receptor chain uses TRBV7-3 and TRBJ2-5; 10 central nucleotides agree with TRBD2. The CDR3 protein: CASSLNPLAGEETQYF. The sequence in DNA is TGTGCCAGCAGCTTAAACCCGCTAGCGGGAGAAGAGACCCAGTACTTC.